Sequencing of this T cell receptor (beta chain) was carried out in a study of identical twins. Overall study findings and caveats: With abundant cord blood beta clonotypes, insertions were fewer; memory repertoires showed no such pattern.

CDR1 SGHVS and CDR2 FQNEAQ come from the germline V gene. The V end was cut by 3 bases, the J end by 0 bases, with 8 bases between. This CDR3 is built from 14 residues. Using its own MiXCR run on the 5' RACE reads, TCRdb lists one record per CDR3 protein. The data hold roughly 690,000 distinct CDR3 sequences, with over 20% observed a single time. This clonotype came up a few times. Antigen unknown. The data also belong to a second study, concerning T cells expressing NK-cell markers.

The source is a woman aged 18-29 years in good health. Sequences were obtained from PBMCs. The V gene is TRBV7-8, the J gene TRBJ1-1; D is undetermined. CDR3 loop: CASSFLEMNTEAFF. The CDR3 nucleotides read TGTGCCAGCAGCTTCCTGGAGATGAACACTGAAGCTTTCTTT.